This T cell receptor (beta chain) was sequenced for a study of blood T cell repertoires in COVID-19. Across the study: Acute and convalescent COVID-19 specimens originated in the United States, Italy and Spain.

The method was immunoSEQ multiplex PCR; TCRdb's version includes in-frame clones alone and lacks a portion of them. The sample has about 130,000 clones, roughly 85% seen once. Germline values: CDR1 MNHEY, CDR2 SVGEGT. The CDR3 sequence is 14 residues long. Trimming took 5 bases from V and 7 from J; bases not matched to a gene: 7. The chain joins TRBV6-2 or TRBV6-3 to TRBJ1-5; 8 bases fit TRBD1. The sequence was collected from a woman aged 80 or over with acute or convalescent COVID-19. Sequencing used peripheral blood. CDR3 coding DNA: TGTGCCAGCAGTAAGGACAGGGAGGACCAGCCCCAGCATTTT. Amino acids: CASSKDREDQPQHF.